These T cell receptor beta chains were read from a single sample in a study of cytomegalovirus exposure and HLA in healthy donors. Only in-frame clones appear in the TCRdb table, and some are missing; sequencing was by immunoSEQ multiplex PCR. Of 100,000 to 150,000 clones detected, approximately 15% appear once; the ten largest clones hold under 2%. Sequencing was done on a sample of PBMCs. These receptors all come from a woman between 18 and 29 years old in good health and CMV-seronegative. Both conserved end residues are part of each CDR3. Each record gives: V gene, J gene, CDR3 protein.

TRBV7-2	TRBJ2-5	CASSLLAGGGKTQYF
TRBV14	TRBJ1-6	CASSHPPRGGNSPLHF
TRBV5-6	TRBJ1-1	CASSPPTGQNTEAFF
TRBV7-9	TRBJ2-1	CASSPPGSGRVDEQFF
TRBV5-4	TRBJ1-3	CASSLGDYGNTIYF
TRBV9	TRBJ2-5	CASSDSPDRLIETQYF
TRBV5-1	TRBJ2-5	CASSLAGETQYF
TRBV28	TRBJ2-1	CASSPSGLALGNEQFF
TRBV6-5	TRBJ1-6	CASSPGGFDNSPLHF
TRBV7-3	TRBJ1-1	CASSPGQGNTEAFF
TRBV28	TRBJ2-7	CASSPPPGQGIYEQYF
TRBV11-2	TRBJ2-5	CASSSRTGDGKTQYF
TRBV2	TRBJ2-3	CASSLGLAGVSRTDTQYF
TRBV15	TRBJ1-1	CATSRDRRTEAFF
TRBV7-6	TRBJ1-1	CASSYSRAPTEAFF
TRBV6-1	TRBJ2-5	CASSEAWGQGPQETQYF
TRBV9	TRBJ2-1	CASGGLAANNEQFF
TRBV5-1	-	CASGKGGGSYEQFF
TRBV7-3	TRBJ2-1	CASSINSGGYNEQFF
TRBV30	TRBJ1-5	CAWSVNRHVNQPQHF
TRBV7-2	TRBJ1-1	CASSLALDSNTEAFF
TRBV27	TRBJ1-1	CASSFRALGEAFF
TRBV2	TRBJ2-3	CASSELDTQYF